One sample yielded the 28 T cell receptor beta chains listed below, sequenced in a study of OX40 agonist ivuxolimab in advanced cancers. Sequencing used immunoSEQ multiplex PCR; TCRdb keeps in-frame clones, though not all of them. The table shows tens of thousands of clones, with 84% occurring only once. Sequenced material: CD4+ or CD8+ T cells sorted from blood, taken in a trial of the OX40 agonist ivuxolimab. These receptors were taken from an adult with an advanced solid tumor such as melanoma, head and neck, liver or kidney cancer.

The chain carries TRBV4-3 and TRBJ2-7; no firm D call. Germline V gene sequence: CDR1 LGHNA, CDR2 YSLEER. The CDR3 spans 14 residues. Trimming pared 4 bases from V and 7 bases from J, leaving 17 bases between. The CDR3 protein is CASSRRTDGWEQYF. DNA for the CDR3: TGCGCCAGCAGCCGAAGGACCGATGGATGGGAGCAGTACTTC.

This clone has a handful of counts. The V call is TRBV30, the J call TRBJ1-1; a weak D match, TRBD1 (5 bases). Germline CDR1 GTSNPN, CDR2 SVGIG (reference sequence). Deletions cut 2 bases from V and 3 bases from J, with 10 bases between. The CDR3 runs to 13 residues. CDR3 sequence: CAWSPGWDTEAFF. The CDR3 DNA follows: TGTGCCTGGAGTCCAGGGTGGGACACTGAAGCTTTCTTT.

This clone was counted a few times. The genes are TRBV7-9 and TRBJ1-1, with D possibly TRBD1 on 5 matching bases. Germline values: CDR1 SEHNR, CDR2 FQNEAQ (reference sequence). The V and J ends lost 5 bases and 5 bases respectively, with 27 bases between them. This CDR3 has 18 amino acids. The CDR3 sequence: CASSLGRGEDFLVTEAFF. DNA of the CDR3: TGTGCCAGCAGCCTAGGACGAGGGGAGGATTTCTTAGTAACTGAAGCTTTCTTT.

V usage is TRBV5-1 and J usage is TRBJ2-2; the match to TRBD1 covers 8 bases. V lost 4 bases and J lost 1; bases outside the gene matches: 9. The CDR3 loop spans 17 amino acids. Germline values: CDR1 SGHRS, CDR2 YFSETQ. Here the CDR3 reads CASSPDRAVKNTGELFF. The DNA for the CDR3 is TGCGCCAGCAGCCCGGACAGGGCGGTGAAGAACACCGGGGAGCTGTTTTTT.

The chain links TRBV5-5 to TRBJ2-2, with 7 bases lining up with TRBD2. This CDR3 spans 17 amino acids. J was trimmed by 2 bases and V by 4 bases; bases with no gene match: 11. Germline V gives CDR1 SGHKS, CDR2 YYEKEE (reference sequence). DNA of the CDR3: TGTGCCAGCAGCCCCGTACCCCTAGCGGCAAACACCGGGGAGCTGTTTTTT. It encodes CASSPVPLAANTGELFF. Filled out from reference TRBV5-5 and TRBJ2-2, the complete variable domain reads DAGVTQSPTHLIKTRGQQVTLRCSPISGHKSVSWYQQVLGQGPQFIFQYYEKEERGRGNFPDRFSARQFPNYSSELNVNALLLGDSALYLCASSPVPLAANTGELFFGEGSRLTVL.

The genes are TRBV27 and TRBJ1-6; the D gene is possibly TRBD1 (5 bases). This CDR3 is built from 14 residues. Germline assignment: CDR1 MNHEY and CDR2 SMNVEV (reference sequence). V gave up 2 bases and J gave up 5 bases, with 7 bases separating them. The CDR3 sequence is CASSLRGNNSPLHF. The CDR3 coding sequence is TGTGCCAGCAGTTTACGGGGGAATAATTCACCCCTCCACTTT.

A single count supports this clone. This chain uses TRBV15 with TRBJ2-7, with D perhaps TRBD2 (6 bases). V shed 0 bases and J shed 6 bases, with 6 bases lying between them. Germline V lookup: CDR1 LNHNV, CDR2 YYDKDF (reference sequence). CDR3 size: 12 residues. The CDR3 spells CATSRDGGEQYF. CDR3 bases: TGTGCCACCAGCAGAGACGGGGGCGAGCAGTACTTC.

The CDR3 bases are TGTGCCAGCAGCTTAAGGGACAGGGACACTGAAGCTTTCTTT. This encodes CASSLRDRDTEAFF. This sequence joins TRBV5-4 and TRBJ1-1, with TRBD1 identical over 9 bases. Unmatched junction bases numbered 2, after V lost 2 bases and J lost 3 bases. Germline assignment: CDR1 SGHNT and CDR2 YYREEE (reference sequence). This CDR3 has 14 amino acids.

A note on this clone: The same CDR3 is also encoded by other DNA sequences in this sample. The chain uses TRBV9 and TRBJ1-6, with D unclear. Trimming stripped 0 bases from V and 7 bases from J, with 8 bases between. Germline V gene lookup returns CDR1 SGDLS and CDR2 YYNGEE. The CDR3 sequence is 14 residues long. The CDR3 loop is CASSVVGGNSPLHF. The CDR3 nucleotides are TGTGCCAGCAGCGTAGTTGGAGGGAATTCACCCCTCCACTTT.

The chain employs TRBV12-5 and TRBJ2-3; the match to TRBD2 covers 13 bases. The CDR3 loop spans 16 amino acids. Per germline, CDR1 LGHNT and CDR2 FRNRAP. Losses at the gene ends were 3 bases for V and 1 base for J; bases not matched to a gene: 1. CDR3 sequence: CASGFGTSGGTDTQYF. DNA of the CDR3: TGTGCTAGTGGTTTCGGGACTAGCGGGGGCACAGATACGCAGTATTTT.

J is TRBJ1-1 and V is TRBV5-1; D unresolved. This CDR3 is 14 amino acids long. Germline CDR1 reads SGHRS; CDR2 reads YFSETQ. Trimming took 2 bases from V and 1 from J, leaving 9 bases between them. The CDR3 loop is CASSFSTRNTEAFF. The CDR3 DNA reads as TGCGCCAGCAGCTTTTCGACCCGGAACACTGAAGCTTTCTTT.

This chain uses TRBV11-3 with TRBJ2-1; the D call may be TRBD1 or TRBD2 (6 bases each). Germline values: CDR1 SGHNT, CDR2 YENEEA. Trimming took off 2 bases at V and 4 bases at J, with 12 bases between the two ends. CDR3 size: 15 residues. The CDR3 sequence: CASSLRGELYNEQFF. CDR3 nucleotide sequence: TGTGCCAGCAGCTTAAGGGGGGAGCTATACAATGAGCAGTTCTTC.

This chain joins TRBV6-5 and TRBJ2-1; TRBD2 agrees at 9 bases. The germline V gene has CDR1 MNHEY and CDR2 SVGAGI. The CDR3 spans 15 residues. V lost 3 bases, J lost 3 bases, and 3 bases stayed unmatched. This CDR3 reads CASSYSGSDYNEQFF. The CDR3 DNA sequence: TGTGCCAGCAGTTATAGCGGGAGCGACTACAATGAGCAGTTCTTC.

Only a few counts were recorded for this clone. The junction departs from germline at one end; a sequencing error may be responsible. The chain combines TRBV7-7 with TRBJ1-5; a possible D gene is TRBD1 (6 bases). Germline CDR1 is SSHAT and CDR2 is FNYEAQ (reference sequence). This CDR3 is built from 19 residues. The CDR3, as DNA: TGTGCTAGCAGCTTAGAGAGCCCCAACTTGGACAGCCTCCATCAGCCCCAGCATTTT. Protein product: CASSLESPNLDSLHQPQHF. Full variable domain (remainder filled in from reference TRBV7-7 and TRBJ1-5): GAGVSQSPRYKVTKRGQDVTLRCDPISSHATLYWYQQALGQGPEFLTYFNYEAQPDKSGLPSDRFSAERPEGSISTLTIQRTEQRDSAMYRCASSLESPNLDSLHQPQHFGDGTRLSIL.

This chain uses TRBV28 with TRBJ2-3; 7 nucleotides agree with TRBD1. Trimming removed 3 bases from V and 1 base from J; junction bases left unmatched: 10. The CDR3 length is 17 residues. Germline CDR1 reads MDHEN; CDR2 reads SYDVKM. For the CDR3, the DNA is TGTGCCAGCAGTTTTGAGGGGGCTATCGATGGCACAGATACGCAGTATTTT. This codes for CASSFEGAIDGTDTQYF.

This chain connects TRBV7-8 to TRBJ1-2; a weak D match, TRBD1 (5 bases). Germline CDR1 and CDR2: SGHVS and FQNEAQ. V was trimmed by 3 bases and J by 4 bases, leaving 12 bases between them. The CDR3 is made up of 14 amino acids. The CDR3 reads CASSLGPSVYGYTF. The CDR3 DNA reads as TGTGCCAGCAGCTTGGGGCCGAGTGTCTATGGCTACACCTTC.

The rearrangement joins TRBV30 to TRBJ2-7; D is tentatively TRBD1 or TRBD2 (5 bases each). The V and J ends lost 5 bases and 3 bases respectively, with 14 bases between them. Germline CDR1 and CDR2: GTSNPN and SVGIG (reference sequence). There are 13 residues in the CDR3. The CDR3 spells CAWGTERSYEQYF. DNA for the CDR3: TGTGCCTGGGGGACCGAGAGGAGCTACGAGCAGTACTTC.

This rearrangement joins TRBV19 to TRBJ1-1; a possible D gene is TRBD1 (6 bases). The CDR3 extends over 16 amino acids. CDR1 and CDR2 from the germline V gene are LNHDA and SQIVND (reference sequence). Between the trimmed V and J ends, which lost 5 bases and 5 bases, there was a span of 21 bases. The DNA of the CDR3 is TGTGCCAGTAGTGAAGGGGGGCGGGGAAGGCAAACTGAAGCTTTCTTT. Amino acids: CASSEGGRGRQTEAFF.

V gene TRBV5-6 combines with J gene TRBJ1-6, with 9 nucleotides matching TRBD1. Germline V gene data show CDR1 as SGHDT and CDR2 as YYEEEE. V lost 4 bases, J lost 5 bases, and 10 bases stayed unmatched. The CDR3 extends over 17 amino acids. CDR3 DNA: TGTGCCAGCAGCCCGAGGGGACAGGGCCTTGATAATTCACCCCTCCACTTT. Translation: CASSPRGQGLDNSPLHF.

The chain links TRBV5-1 to TRBJ1-2; 7 positions match TRBD1. Germline trimming cut 0 bases from V and 6 bases from J; bases unmatched to any gene: 5. The CDR3 covers 14 residues. The germline CDR1 and CDR2 sequences are SGHRS and YFSETQ. The CDR3 DNA is TGCGCCAGCAGCTTGGGACAGGGAGGTGATGGCTACACCTTC. This encodes CASSLGQGGDGYTF.

The V call is TRBV6-5, the J call TRBJ2-1; the D is unclear. CDR1 is MNHEY, CDR2 SVGAGI, per germline. Deletions cut 5 bases from V and 6 bases from J, with 11 bases between. This CDR3 spans 13 amino acids. The CDR3 protein is CASSRAPSNEQFF. In DNA form, the CDR3 reads TGTGCCAGCAGTCGGGCCCCGAGCAATGAGCAGTTCTTC.

V usage is TRBV25-1 and J usage is TRBJ2-7, with 8 bases matching TRBD1. Germline CDR1 is MGHDK and CDR2 is SYGVNS. V shed 6 bases, J shed 1 base, and the junction held 8 bases outside the gene matches. CDR3 length: 15 amino acids. CDR3 DNA: TGTGCCAGCAGAACGGACAGGGCTCGATCCTACGAGCAGTACTTC. Its protein product is CASRTDRARSYEQYF.

The V gene is TRBV10-3, the J gene TRBJ2-1, with D tentatively TRBD2 (6 bases). CDR3 length: 12 amino acids. Trimming pared 5 bases from V and 6 bases from J, leaving 8 bases between. Germline V gene data show CDR1 as ENHRY and CDR2 as SYGVKD. The CDR3 coding sequence is TGTGCCATCAGTTCGACTAGCAATGAGCAGTTCTTC. This translates into CAISSTSNEQFF.

This chain uses TRBV7-8 with TRBJ2-2, with TRBD1 as a possible D gene (5 bases). The CDR3 runs to 17 residues. The germline CDR1 and CDR2 sequences are SGHVS and FQNEAQ. Trimming cost V 2 bases and J 1 base, with 14 bases left between them. The CDR3, as DNA: TGTGCCAGCAGCTTAACCAGGGTGACAAGGAACACCGGGGAGCTGTTTTTT. Protein sequence: CASSLTRVTRNTGELFF.

The chain is built from TRBV6-6 and TRBJ1-2; 7 positions agree with TRBD1. Germline CDR1 reads MNHNY; CDR2 reads SVGAGI (reference sequence). The CDR3 length is 14 residues. The V segment lost 4 bases and the J segment 6 bases; nucleotides outside the gene matches: 8. The CDR3 DNA sequence: TGTGCCAGCAGTTCCGGGACAGCCACACATGGCTACACCTTC. Its protein is CASSSGTATHGYTF.

V is TRBV29-1 and J is TRBJ1-3, with D possibly TRBD1 on 5 matching bases. This CDR3 spans 16 amino acids. Germline V gene data show CDR1 as SQVTM and CDR2 as ANQGSEA. V was trimmed by 0 bases and J by 1 base, leaving 13 bases between them. This chain's CDR3 is CSVEDSRVPSGNTIYF. The CDR3 nucleotides read TGCAGCGTTGAAGATTCCAGGGTCCCTTCTGGAAACACCATATATTTT.

The chain has TRBV4-2 and TRBJ2-3, with 9 bases that match TRBD2. Trimming took 4 bases from V and 2 from J; bases not matched to a gene: 10. The CDR3 contains 17 residues. Germline-derived CDR1 and CDR2 are LGHNA and YNFKEQ. The CDR3 region has the DNA TGTGCCAGCAGCCCCTCTCGGGCTAGCGGGATCACAGATACGCAGTATTTT. Its protein is CASSPSRASGITDTQYF.

The CDR3 loop reads CASSLSRGSETQYF. CDR3 DNA: TGTGCCAGCTCACTTAGCCGGGGCTCGGAGACCCAGTACTTC. V usage is TRBV18 and J usage is TRBJ2-5; tentatively, D is TRBD1 or TRBD2 (5 bases each). The V end was cut by 4 bases, the J end by 5 bases, with 14 bases between. CDR1 KGHSH and CDR2 LQKENI come from the germline V gene. This CDR3 is built from 14 residues.